This entry describes one TCR beta chain. The data were produced by immunoSEQ multiplex PCR, yet TCRdb's version contains in-frame clones alone and is incomplete. The sample shows roughly 530,000 clones, about 96% of them seen only once. Germline values: CDR1 SGHTA, CDR2 FQGTGA. V gave up 2 bases and J gave up 4 bases, with 12 bases separating them. CDR3 length: 15 amino acids. The sample comes from a study of shared clonotypes between healthy human individuals. The chain carries TRBV7-3 and TRBJ1-5, with D perhaps matching TRBD1 (5 bases). Sequencing was performed on naive CD4+ T cells sorted from blood. Subset meaning: CD45RA+ positively selected. The source of this sequence is a woman aged 25 to 39 in good health. CDR3 loop: CASSLDGGWNQPQHF. The CDR3 DNA reads TGTGCCAGCAGCTTAGACGGGGGTTGGAATCAGCCCCAGCATTTT.